This TCR beta chain is drawn from a study of spatial heterogeneity in lung cancer. The overall study: The count of detected beta-chain sequences consistently exceeded that of alpha-chain sequences.

Time point: sample taken at primary tumor resection. TCRs were sequenced from unsorted whole RNA of tumor, nontumor lung or PBMC. This clonotype was counted a few times. TCRdb fed the 5' RACE reads into MiXCR, producing one record per CDR3 protein. The sample contains tens of thousands of distinct CDR3 sequences, around 12% of which appear only once. J gave up 4 bases and V 3 bases, and 4 bases lay outside the gene matches. The germline CDR1 and CDR2 sequences are SGHVS and FQNEAQ. The CDR3 loop spans 14 amino acids. The V call is TRBV7-8, the J call TRBJ2-7; 9 nucleotides agree with TRBD2. Specimen: PBMCs, collected at surgery. The sequence derives from a male donor with early-stage non-small cell lung cancer. The CDR3 DNA reads TGTGCCAGCAGCTTTCGTAGCGGGGGTTACGAGCAGTACTTC. This gives the protein CASSFRSGGYEQYF.